The 5 T cell receptor beta chains presented below share a single source sample, sequenced in a study of CD8 T cells in ankylosing spondylitis. One entry per CDR3 protein, called by TCRdb with MiXCR from the 5' RACE reads. The sample records some 840,000 distinct CDR3 sequences, 12% being singletons. Study outcomes and limitations: Among TCR beta sequences, a motif of under 10 highly homologous variants appeared characteristic of ankylosing spondylitis blood.

Their target antigens are unknown. Sequencing was done on a sample of blood, either unsorted or a sorted T cell fraction (not recorded which). Receptors originate from a male donor with ankylosing spondylitis.

The rearrangement uses TRBV20-1 and TRBJ2-6; no reliable D call. The CDR3 runs to 13 residues. The germline V and J ends were trimmed by 3 bases and 2 bases, with 5 bases remaining between them. The V gene's germline CDR1 is DFQATT and CDR2 SNEGSKA (reference sequence). The CDR3 DNA reads TGCAGTGCTAGTCTGGCTGGGGCCAACGTCCTGACTTTC. Translation gives CSASLAGANVLTF.

This clonotype was found a few times. This chain joins TRBV30 and TRBJ2-1; D perhaps matches TRBD2 (6 bases). CDR1 and CDR2 (germline): GTSNPN, SVGIG (reference sequence). The CDR3 totals 15 residues. V dropped 5 bases and J dropped 0 bases, with 14 bases sitting between them. The CDR3, as DNA: TGTGCCTGGGCTGCTGGAGGGAGCTCCTACAATGAGCAGTTCTTC. Translating it yields CAWAAGGSSYNEQFF.

This clonotype was seen more than once but under ten times. The rearrangement joins TRBV18 to TRBJ2-2; the D gene is possibly TRBD1 (6 bases). V shed 3 bases and J shed 7 bases, with 15 bases lying between them. Per germline, CDR1 KGHSH and CDR2 LQKENI. CDR3 length: 15 amino acids. In DNA, the CDR3 is TGTGCCAGCTCACCTAACAGGGAAGACAGCGGGGAGCTGTTTTTT. Encoded protein: CASSPNREDSGELFF.

The CDR3 is CASSFIGGDRGLAGSKQFF. The DNA of the CDR3 is TGTGCCAGCAGTTTTATAGGAGGGGATAGGGGACTAGCGGGGTCAAAGCAGTTCTTC. The V gene is TRBV28, the J gene TRBJ2-1, with 13 positions matching TRBD2. CDR1 is MDHEN, CDR2 SYDVKM, per germline. After removal of 3 bases from V and 11 bases from J, the junction contained 19 bases not matched to a gene. The CDR3 spans 19 residues.

This clonotype was counted only a few times. CDR3 protein: CASSLAYGTEAFF. CDR3 bases: TGTGCCAGCAGCTTAGCCTACGGCACTGAAGCTTTCTTT. The chain employs TRBV7-2 and TRBJ1-1; D unresolved. V lost 0 bases, J lost 4 bases, and 6 bases lay in between. The germline V gene has CDR1 SGHTA and CDR2 FQGNSA. CDR3 size: 13 residues. The full variable domain, in which reference TRBV7-2 and TRBJ1-1 provide the parts outside the CDR3, is GAGVSQSPSNKVTEKGKDVELRCDPISGHTALYWYRQSLGQGLEFLIYFQGNSAPDKSGLPSDRFSAERTGGSVSTLTIQRTQQEDSAVYLCASSLAYGTEAFFGQGTRLTVV.